This section outlines one T cell receptor (beta chain) sequence together with its context. Its antigen remains unidentified. This sample stems from a study of cytomegalovirus exposure and HLA in healthy donors. No CMV serostatus was recorded for this donor. Use of 60 Vbeta and 13 Jbeta primers characterized the PCR. Libraries were prepared by immunoSEQ multiplex PCR; TCRdb keeps only in-frame clonotypes and omits some of them. The sample carries 120,000 or so clones, over 60% recorded once. The CDR3 length is 15 residues. Germline V lookup: CDR1 SGDLS, CDR2 YYNGEE. Trimming left V 3 bases short and J 0 bases short, with 10 bases between. Study outcomes and limitations: Sequencing probably produced one cluster of sequence variants that were highly shared.

This sequence joins TRBV9 and TRBJ2-1; D is unclear. The material sequenced was PBMCs. This TCR derives from a human donor in good health. The CDR3 nucleotides are TGTGCCAGCAGCGGTCGTCGGAGCTCCTACAATGAGCAGTTCTTC. Amino acids: CASSGRRSSYNEQFF.